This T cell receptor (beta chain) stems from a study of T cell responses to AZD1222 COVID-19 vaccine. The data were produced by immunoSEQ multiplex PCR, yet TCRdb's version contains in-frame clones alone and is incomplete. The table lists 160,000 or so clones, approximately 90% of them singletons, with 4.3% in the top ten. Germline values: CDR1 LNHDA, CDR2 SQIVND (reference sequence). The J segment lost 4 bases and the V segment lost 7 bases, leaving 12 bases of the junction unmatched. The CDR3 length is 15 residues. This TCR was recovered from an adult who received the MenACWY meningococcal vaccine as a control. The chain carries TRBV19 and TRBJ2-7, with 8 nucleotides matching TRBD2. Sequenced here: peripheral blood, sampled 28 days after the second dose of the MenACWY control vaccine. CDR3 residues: CASTGRSAGEYEQYF. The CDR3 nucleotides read TGTGCCAGTACGGGGCGATCAGCGGGAGAATACGAGCAGTACTTC.